This TCR beta chain was sequenced for a study of Ad26.COV2.S vaccination and SARS-CoV-2 variants. Study-level points and caveats: Analyses that measured TCR breadth and depth may have underestimated total T cell responses.

Comments on this clone: Its cognate antigen is unknown.

Germline loops: CDR1 LNHDA, CDR2 SQIVND (reference sequence). The CDR3 length is 19 residues. The V and J ends lost 2 bases and 7 bases, in that order; junction bases with no gene match: 13. Measured with immunoSEQ multiplex PCR; TCRdb has only the in-frame clones, and not every one. The sample consists of roughly 92,000 clones, approximately 81% of them appearing once. This clonotype was sampled from a human donor who had recovered from COVID-19. The chain joins TRBV19 to TRBJ2-1; 14 bases fit TRBD2. The sample was peripheral blood, taken after recovery from COVID-19. The CDR3 DNA sequence: TGTGCCAGTAGTATATCCGGGACTAGCGGGAGAAGTGTGCGGAATGAGCAGTTCTTC. It is translated as CASSISGTSGRSVRNEQFF.